This T cell receptor (beta chain) was found in a study of blood T cell repertoires in COVID-19. In the study overall: Acute and convalescent COVID-19 specimens originated in the United States, Italy and Spain. PBMCs, B-cell-depleted T cells, or T cells were the source of the cDNA or gDNA that made up the material.

V lost 1 base to trimming and J lost 7 bases; unmatched junction nucleotides: 6. CDR3 size: 14 residues. Per germline, CDR1 MGHRA and CDR2 YSYEKL. Original analysis: By means of reference gene primer amplification, nucleated cell counts were estimated. Profiled with immunoSEQ multiplex PCR; TCRdb holds only in-frame clones, not every one. D and trimming come from the DNA, and the V and J calls and clone size come from that table. The table lists more than 70,000 clones, 82% of them singletons, with around a third in the top ten. This TCR was recovered from a woman in her seventies with acute or convalescent COVID-19. The chain links TRBV4-1 to TRBJ2-7, with TRBD1 matching 8 bases. Sequencing was carried out using peripheral blood. Here the CDR3 DNA reads TGCGCCAGCAGCCAAGGACAGGGGATAGGGGAGCAGTACTTC. Translated: CASSQGQGIGEQYF.